This T cell receptor beta chain was retrieved from a study of low-dose radiotherapy and immunotherapy resistance in tumors. Study as a whole: Once cycle 1 day 1 began, patients took oral aspirin 300 mg daily for four cycles.

The CDR3 sequence is 13 residues long. CDR1 and CDR2 (germline): LNHDA, SQIVND (reference sequence). V lost 8 bases and J 9 bases, leaving 20 bases between the germline ends. This clonotype was picked up many times. This sample's time point: after trial treatment. Specified treatment: LDRT plus nivolumab, ipilimumab, low-dose cyclophosphamide and aspirin (RACIN trial). Primers used for first-strand cDNA, a TRAV- and TRBV-specific set, covered both alpha and beta chains. Using a constant-region primer together with a V-primer adapter, TCRs were subjected to 15 to 20 PCR cycles of amplification. From the reads, TCRdb called clonotypes with MiXCR, one entry per CDR3 protein. The sample contains 65,000 to 85,000 distinct CDR3 sequences, 17% of which appear only once.

Sequencing was performed on PBMCs, taken after low-dose radiotherapy plus immunotherapy. This chain uses TRBV19 with TRBJ2-7, with D maybe TRBD1 (6 bases). The TCR comes from a male donor with prostate cancer. CDR3 bases: TGTGCCAGTTCCGACAGGACCTCGGTGGGGCAGTACTTC. Protein sequence: CASSDRTSVGQYF.